The next 27 T cell receptor beta chains were all read from a single sample in a study of human CD8 memory T cell subsets. The TCR beta sequencing libraries came from UMI-labeled 5' RACE. Reprocessing the 5' RACE reads, TCRdb reports a single entry for every CDR3 protein and omits DNA. The sample holds more than 10,000 distinct CDR3 sequences. Material: CD8+ T cells from PBMCs. The receptors come from a human donor in good health.

The chain couples TRBV5-1 to TRBJ2-3. This CDR3 has 15 amino acids. Germline V gene sequence: CDR1 SGHRS, CDR2 YFSETQ. The CDR3 sequence: CASSLESHGTDTQYF. Variable domain in full (rest from reference TRBV5-1 and TRBJ2-3): KAGVTQTPRYLIKTRGQQVTLSCSPISGHRSVSWYQQTPGQGLQFLFEYFSETQRNKGNFPGRFSGRQFSNSRSEMNVSTLELGDSALYLCASSLESHGTDTQYFGPGTRLTVL.

This clonotype is called large based on its frequency. The rearrangement uses TRBV7-9 and TRBJ1-1; TCRdb selects TRBD1, and the lack of DNA leaves this call unchecked. CDR3 size: 13 residues. Germline CDR1 SEHNR, CDR2 FQNEAQ (reference sequence). This CDR3 is CASSLGGTPEAFF.

This chain uses TRBV20-1 with TRBJ2-1; the TCRdb call, TRBD1, lacks DNA for checking. Germline CDR1 is DFQATT and CDR2 is SNEGSKA (reference sequence). The CDR3 has 15 amino acids. CDR3 loop: CSAVEGGARINEQFF.

This chain uses TRBV7-6 with TRBJ2-1; TCRdb calls TRBD2, which cannot be checked without DNA. The CDR3 has 16 amino acids. Germline V CDR1 and CDR2: SGHVS, FNYEAQ. CDR3 in amino acids: CASSLELAGGNNEQFF.

The gene calls are TRBV11-2 and TRBJ1-1. CDR3 length: 11 amino acids. Germline V gene sequence: CDR1 SGHAT, CDR2 FQNNGV. CDR3 sequence: CASRSLLEAFF.

The genes are TRBV2 and TRBJ2-1; TCRdb indicates TRBD2, and absent DNA this call remains unverified. The CDR3 sequence is 17 residues long. Germline V lookup: CDR1 SNHLY, CDR2 FYNNEI. This CDR3 is CASSGTSGRFTYNEQFF.

The J gene is TRBJ2-7, the V gene TRBV2; TCRdb proposes TRBD1, but this gene call is untestable without DNA. This CDR3 is 14 amino acids long. CDR1 is SNHLY, CDR2 FYNNEI, per germline. CDR3 protein: CAGPGRGSRSEQYF.

J is TRBJ1-1 and V is TRBV7-8; TCRdb designates TRBD1, a call that cannot be tested without DNA. Germline assignment: CDR1 SGHVS and CDR2 FQNEAQ. CDR3 length equals 15 residues. CDR3 sequence: CASSFGMGSLSEAFF.

The chain couples TRBV7-8 to TRBJ1-1. The CDR3 extends over 13 amino acids. The germline CDR1 and CDR2 sequences are SGHVS and FQNEAQ. The chain's CDR3 is CASNPTGYTEAFF.

The rearrangement joins TRBV5-1 to TRBJ2-7; TCRdb designates TRBD1, a call that cannot be tested without DNA. The CDR3 extends over 15 amino acids. From germline, CDR1 is SGHRS and CDR2 YFSETQ. CDR3 sequence reads: CASSLGETVNYEQYF.

The rearrangement joins TRBV7-8 to TRBJ1-4; TCRdb picks TRBD1, but there is no DNA to check that call. Per germline, CDR1 SGHVS and CDR2 FQNEAQ. The CDR3 sequence is 16 residues long. CDR3 in amino acids: CASSIGQGARGEKLFF.

The J gene is TRBJ2-5, the V gene TRBV21-1; TCRdb calls TRBD2, which cannot be checked without DNA. TRBV21-1 is noted as a pseudogene. The CDR3 length is 14 residues. The CDR3 region is CAIKRGKLGETQYF.

The V and J genes are TRBV10-3 and TRBJ2-1; the TRBD1 assignment by TCRdb is unverifiable without DNA. The CDR3 has 16 amino acids. CDR1 is ENHRY and CDR2 is SYGVKD in the germline V gene. CDR3 loop: CAISESRDRVLGEQFF.

The chain carries TRBV3-1 and TRBJ2-7. The V gene's germline CDR1 is LGHDT and CDR2 YNNKEL (reference sequence). The CDR3 has 15 residues. The CDR3 sequence: CASSQGLLGSYEQYF.

V gene TRBV11-1 combines with J gene TRBJ1-2. Germline CDR1 and CDR2: SGHAT and FQDESV (reference sequence). The CDR3 contains 13 residues. The CDR3 here is CASSLPENYGYTF.

V and J are TRBV13 and TRBJ1-1; TCRdb's D call, TRBD1, is unchecked because there is no DNA. From germline, CDR1 is PRHDT and CDR2 FYEKMQ (reference sequence). The CDR3 sequence is 14 residues long. CDR3 protein: CASSPGRVNTEAFF.

The genes are TRBV6-2 or TRBV6-3 and TRBJ1-5; TCRdb designates TRBD1, a call that cannot be tested without DNA. The CDR3 is 18 amino acids. Germline CDR1 is MNHEY and CDR2 is SVGEGT. The CDR3 sequence: CASSSKGDREKYNQPQHF.

The chain uses TRBV29-1 and TRBJ2-2; TCRdb picks TRBD1, but there is no DNA to check that call. CDR1 and CDR2 from the germline V gene are SQVTM and ANQGSEA. CDR3 size: 15 residues. CDR3 sequence reads: CSVEFGDRDTGELFF.

J is TRBJ2-7 and V is TRBV11-2; TCRdb's D call, TRBD1, is unchecked because there is no DNA. Germline CDR1 SGHAT, CDR2 FQNNGV. The CDR3 is 15 residues long. The chain's CDR3 is CASSFIGGQGDEQYF.

The rearrangement joins TRBV27 to TRBJ2-5; no DNA is available, so the TRBD1 call from TCRdb remains unchecked. Germline V gene lookup returns CDR1 MNHEY and CDR2 SMNVEV (reference sequence). The CDR3 runs 13 residues. The CDR3 sequence is CASRTGQQETQYF.

This clonotype is called medium-sized (0.01 to 0.1%) based on its frequency. The chain carries TRBV28 and TRBJ2-1; no DNA is available, so the TRBD1 call from TCRdb remains unchecked. In germline, CDR1 is MDHEN, CDR2 SYDVKM. The CDR3 length is 16 residues. Here the CDR3 reads CASSFGRGLTYNEQFF.

The CDR3 region is CASSHPDRGGFEQFF. The chain couples TRBV14 to TRBJ2-1; the D call of TRBD1 rests on TCRdb alone, since no DNA is present to check it. The CDR3 loop spans 15 amino acids. Germline CDR1 SGHDN, CDR2 FVKESK.

V usage is TRBV28 and J usage is TRBJ2-7. This CDR3 is 12 amino acids long. In germline, CDR1 is MDHEN, CDR2 SYDVKM. CDR3 protein: CASSLWRGEQYF.

The V call is TRBV20-1, the J call TRBJ2-1; the D call of TRBD1 rests on TCRdb alone, since no DNA is present to check it. Germline assignment: CDR1 DFQATT and CDR2 SNEGSKA (reference sequence). The length of the CDR3 is 17 residues. The CDR3: CSARQLLQGVSYNEQFF.

V is TRBV15 and J is TRBJ2-1; the TCRdb D gene call, TRBD2, has no DNA to confirm it. CDR3 length equals 18 residues. CDR1 and CDR2 (germline): LNHNV, YYDKDF (reference sequence). CDR3 loop: CATSRELAGGNSYNEQFF.

The chain joins TRBV2 to TRBJ2-7. CDR1 and CDR2 (germline): SNHLY, FYNNEI. The CDR3 is 12 amino acids. The CDR3 here is CASRQYSYEQYF.

The chain couples TRBV7-2 to TRBJ2-7; TCRdb reports TRBD1, a call that lacks DNA to check it against. Per the germline V gene, CDR1 is SGHTA and CDR2 is FQGNSA. The CDR3 consists of 13 residues. The CDR3 loop is CAARDESSYEQYF.